The clone carrying this TCR beta chain appeared a few times. What it recognizes is unknown. This entry is derived from a study of regulatory T cells in long-lasting Graves disease. Notes on the study in general: Persistent Graves' patients possessed reduced TCR diversity relative to recently diagnosed ones.

Arm-PCR of CDR3 regions with iRepertoire HTBI primers generated TCR beta libraries. In TCRdb, the multiplex PCR reads were re-called with MiXCR into one record per CDR3 protein. The sample has around 250,000 distinct CDR3 sequences, 18% seen once. V was shortened by 0 bases and J by 0 bases, with 11 bases between the two germline ends. CDR3 length equals 17 residues. From germline, CDR1 is KGHSH and CDR2 LQKENI. Time point noted: newly diagnosed GD, antithyroid drugs for less than 3 months. RNA from PBMCs was the source of the TCR library. These records were also assigned to another study, of T cells in Graves' hyperthyroidism and ophthalmopathy. That investigation notes: First-round RT-PCR targeting the TCR CDR3 was performed with the HTBI primer set.

Sequenced here: peripheral blood mononuclear cells (PBMCs), sampled at new diagnosis, from a patient treated with antithyroid drugs. The sequence was collected from a woman aged 25 to 39 with Graves disease. The rearrangement joins TRBV18 to TRBJ2-2; D may be TRBD1 (6 bases). The CDR3 DNA sequence: TGTGCCAGCTCACCACCGTTGTACAGGGCGAACACCGGGGAGCTGTTTTTT. It yields the protein CASSPPLYRANTGELFF.